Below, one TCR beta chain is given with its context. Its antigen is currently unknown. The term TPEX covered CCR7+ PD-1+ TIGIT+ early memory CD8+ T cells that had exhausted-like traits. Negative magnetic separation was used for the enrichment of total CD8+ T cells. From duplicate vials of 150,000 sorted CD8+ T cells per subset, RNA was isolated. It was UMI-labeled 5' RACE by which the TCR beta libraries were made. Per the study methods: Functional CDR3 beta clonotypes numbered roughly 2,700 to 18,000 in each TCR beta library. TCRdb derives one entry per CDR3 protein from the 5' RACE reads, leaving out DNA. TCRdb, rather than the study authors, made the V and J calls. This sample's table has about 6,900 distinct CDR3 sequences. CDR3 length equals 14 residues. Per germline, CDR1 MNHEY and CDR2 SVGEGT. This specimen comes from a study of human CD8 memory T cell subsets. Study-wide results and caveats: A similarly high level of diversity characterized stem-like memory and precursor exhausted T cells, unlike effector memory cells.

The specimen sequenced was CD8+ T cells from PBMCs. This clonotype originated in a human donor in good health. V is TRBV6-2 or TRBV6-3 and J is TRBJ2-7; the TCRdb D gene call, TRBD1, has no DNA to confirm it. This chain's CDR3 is CASSYVSGLNEQYF.